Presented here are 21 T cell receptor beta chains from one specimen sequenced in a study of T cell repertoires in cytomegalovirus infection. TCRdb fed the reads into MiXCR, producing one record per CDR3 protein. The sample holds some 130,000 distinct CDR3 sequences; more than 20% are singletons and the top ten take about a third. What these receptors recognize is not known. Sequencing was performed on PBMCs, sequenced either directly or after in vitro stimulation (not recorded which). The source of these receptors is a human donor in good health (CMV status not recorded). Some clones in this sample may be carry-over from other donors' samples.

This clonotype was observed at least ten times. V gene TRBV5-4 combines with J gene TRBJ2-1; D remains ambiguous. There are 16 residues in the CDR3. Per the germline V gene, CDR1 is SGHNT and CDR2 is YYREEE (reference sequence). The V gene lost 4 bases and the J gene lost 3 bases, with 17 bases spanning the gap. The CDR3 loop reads CASSIKSLPFYNEQFF. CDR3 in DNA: TGTGCCAGCAGCATAAAGTCCCTGCCGTTCTACAATGAGCAGTTCTTC.

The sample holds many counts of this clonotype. The CDR3 coding sequence is TGTGCCAGCAGCCCCCGGGGGATGTCCCATGAGCAGTTCTTC. Protein: CASSPRGMSHEQFF. V and J are TRBV7-2 and TRBJ2-1, with D possibly being TRBD2 (6 bases). Germline V CDR1 and CDR2: SGHTA, FQGNSA. The CDR3 has 14 amino acids. V gave up 5 bases and J gave up 8 bases, with 16 bases separating them.

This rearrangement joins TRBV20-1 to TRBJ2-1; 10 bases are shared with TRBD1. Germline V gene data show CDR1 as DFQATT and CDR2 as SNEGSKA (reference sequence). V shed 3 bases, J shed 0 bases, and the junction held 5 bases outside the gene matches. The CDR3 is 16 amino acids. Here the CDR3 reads CSARTGGGSSYNEQFF. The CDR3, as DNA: TGCAGTGCTAGGACAGGGGGCGGGAGCTCCTACAATGAGCAGTTCTTC.

CDR3 sequence reads: CASSPLTGGVDTEAFF. The CDR3 DNA reads as TGTGCCAGCAGTCCCCTAACAGGGGGCGTAGACACTGAAGCTTTCTTT. The rearrangement joins TRBV27 to TRBJ1-1; 9 nucleotides agree with TRBD1. The CDR3 runs 16 residues. V was clipped by 5 bases and J by 3 bases; unmatched bases: 10. Germline CDR1 MNHEY, CDR2 SMNVEV (reference sequence).

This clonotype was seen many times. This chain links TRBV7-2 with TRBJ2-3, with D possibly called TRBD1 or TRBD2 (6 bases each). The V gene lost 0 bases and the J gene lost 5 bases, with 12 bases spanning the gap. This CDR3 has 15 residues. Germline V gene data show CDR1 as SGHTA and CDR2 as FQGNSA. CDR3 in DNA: TGTGCCAGCAGCTTAGCTGAAGGGGGGAGAGATACGCAGTATTTT. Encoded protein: CASSLAEGGRDTQYF.

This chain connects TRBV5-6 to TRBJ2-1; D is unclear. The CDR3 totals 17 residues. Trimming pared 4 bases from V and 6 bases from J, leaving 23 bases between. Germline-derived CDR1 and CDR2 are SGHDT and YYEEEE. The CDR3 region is CASSPIMASSLSNEQFF. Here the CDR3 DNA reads TGTGCCAGCAGCCCAATTATGGCCTCTAGTCTGTCCAATGAGCAGTTCTTC.

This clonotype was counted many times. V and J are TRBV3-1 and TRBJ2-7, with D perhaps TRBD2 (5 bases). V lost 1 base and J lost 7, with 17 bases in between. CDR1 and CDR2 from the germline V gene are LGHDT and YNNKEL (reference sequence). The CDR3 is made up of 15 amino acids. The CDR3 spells CASSQGGSGLREQYF. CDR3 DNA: TGTGCCAGCAGCCAAGGCGGTTCGGGGTTACGGGAGCAGTACTTC.

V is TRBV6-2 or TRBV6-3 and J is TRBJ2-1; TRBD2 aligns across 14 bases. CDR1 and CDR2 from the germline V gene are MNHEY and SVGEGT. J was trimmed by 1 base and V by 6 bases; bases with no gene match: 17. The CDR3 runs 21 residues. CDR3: CASRRSGTSGGPIRSYNEQFF. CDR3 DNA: TGTGCCAGCAGGAGATCCGGGACTAGCGGGGGTCCCATACGTTCCTACAATGAGCAGTTCTTC.

The CDR3 reads CASSLFLRVAGYNEQFF. CDR3 DNA sequence: TGTGCCAGCAGTTTATTTTTGCGGGTAGCGGGGTACAATGAGCAGTTCTTC. J is TRBJ2-1 and V is TRBV27; TRBD2 aligns across 8 bases. CDR1 is MNHEY, CDR2 SMNVEV, per germline (reference sequence). Trimming cost V 1 base and J 4 bases; bases outside gene matches: 9. The CDR3 is made up of 17 amino acids.

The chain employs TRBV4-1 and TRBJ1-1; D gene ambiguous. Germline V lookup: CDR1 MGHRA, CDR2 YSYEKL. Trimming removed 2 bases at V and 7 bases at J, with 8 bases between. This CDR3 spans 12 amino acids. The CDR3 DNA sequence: TGCGCCAGCAGCCAATTAATCAGTGAAGCTTTCTTT. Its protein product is CASSQLISEAFF.

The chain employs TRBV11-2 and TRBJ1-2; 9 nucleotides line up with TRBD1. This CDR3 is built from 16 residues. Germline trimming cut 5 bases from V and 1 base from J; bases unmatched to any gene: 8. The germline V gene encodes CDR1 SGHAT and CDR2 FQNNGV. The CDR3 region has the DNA TGTGCCAGCAGCCCACTCCGGGACAGGGATAACTATGGCTACACCTTC. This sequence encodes CASSPLRDRDNYGYTF. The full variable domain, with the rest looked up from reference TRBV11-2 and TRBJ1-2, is EAGVAQSPRYKIIEKRQSVAFWCNPISGHATLYWYQQILGQGPKLLIQFQNNGVVDDSQLPKDRFSAERLKGVDSTLKIQPAKLEDSAVYLCASSPLRDRDNYGYTFGSGTRLTVV.

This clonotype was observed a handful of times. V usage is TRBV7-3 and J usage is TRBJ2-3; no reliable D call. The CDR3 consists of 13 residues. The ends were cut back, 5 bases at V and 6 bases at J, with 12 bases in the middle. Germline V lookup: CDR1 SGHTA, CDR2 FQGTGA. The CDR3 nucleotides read TGTGCCAGCAGCGGTTTTGCCCAGGATACGCAGTATTTT. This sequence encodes CASSGFAQDTQYF.

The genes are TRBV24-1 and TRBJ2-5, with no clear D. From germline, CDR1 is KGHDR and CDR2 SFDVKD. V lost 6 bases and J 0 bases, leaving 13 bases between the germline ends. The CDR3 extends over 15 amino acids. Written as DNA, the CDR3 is TGTGCCACCAGTCCTAGTGAGGAGTACCAAGAGACCCAGTACTTC. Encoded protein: CATSPSEEYQETQYF.

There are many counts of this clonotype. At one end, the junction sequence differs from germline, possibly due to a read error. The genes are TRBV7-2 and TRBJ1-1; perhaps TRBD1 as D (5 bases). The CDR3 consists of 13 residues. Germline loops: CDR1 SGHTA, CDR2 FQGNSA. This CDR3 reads CASTLAGGSGAFF. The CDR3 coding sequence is TGTGCCAGCACCTTAGCTGGGGGTTCTGGAGCTTTCTTT.

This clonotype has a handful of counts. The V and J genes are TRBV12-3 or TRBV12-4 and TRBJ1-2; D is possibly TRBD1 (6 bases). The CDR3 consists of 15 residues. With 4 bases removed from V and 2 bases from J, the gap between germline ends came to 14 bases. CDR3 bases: TGTGCCAGCAGTTATACGGACAGCCAAAACTATGGCTACACCTTC. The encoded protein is CASSYTDSQNYGYTF.

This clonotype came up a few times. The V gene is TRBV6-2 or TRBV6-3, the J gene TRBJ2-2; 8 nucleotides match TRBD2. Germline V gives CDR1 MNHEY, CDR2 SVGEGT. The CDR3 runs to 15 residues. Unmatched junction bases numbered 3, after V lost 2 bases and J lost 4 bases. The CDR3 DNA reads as TGTGCCAGCAGTTACGATACTAGCGGCACCGGGGAGCTGTTTTTT. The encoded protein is CASSYDTSGTGELFF.

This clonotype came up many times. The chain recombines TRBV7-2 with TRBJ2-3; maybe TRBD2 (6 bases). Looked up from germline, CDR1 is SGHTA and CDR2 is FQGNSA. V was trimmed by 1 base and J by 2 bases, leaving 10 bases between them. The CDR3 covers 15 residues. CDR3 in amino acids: CASSLVGGPTDTQYF. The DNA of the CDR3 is TGTGCCAGCAGCTTAGTGGGAGGTCCCACAGATACGCAGTATTTT.

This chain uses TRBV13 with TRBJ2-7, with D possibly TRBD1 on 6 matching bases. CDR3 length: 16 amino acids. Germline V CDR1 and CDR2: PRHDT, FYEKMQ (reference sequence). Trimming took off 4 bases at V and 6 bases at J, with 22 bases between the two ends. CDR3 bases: TGTGCCAGCAGCTCCTGGGACAAAGGGCCCAAGAGCGAGCAGTACTTC. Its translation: CASSSWDKGPKSEQYF. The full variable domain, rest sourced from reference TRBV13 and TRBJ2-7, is AAGVIQSPRHLIKEKRETATLKCYPIPRHDTVYWYQQGPGQDPQFLISFYEKMQSDKGSIPDRFSAQQFSDYHSELNMSSLELGDSALYFCASSSWDKGPKSEQYFGPGTRLTVT.

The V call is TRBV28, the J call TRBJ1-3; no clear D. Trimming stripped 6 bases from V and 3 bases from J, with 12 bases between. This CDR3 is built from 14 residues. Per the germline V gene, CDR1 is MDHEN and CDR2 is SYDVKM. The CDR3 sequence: CASSFSDRGNTIYF. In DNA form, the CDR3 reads TGTGCCAGCAGCTTCTCCGACCGTGGAAACACCATATATTTT.

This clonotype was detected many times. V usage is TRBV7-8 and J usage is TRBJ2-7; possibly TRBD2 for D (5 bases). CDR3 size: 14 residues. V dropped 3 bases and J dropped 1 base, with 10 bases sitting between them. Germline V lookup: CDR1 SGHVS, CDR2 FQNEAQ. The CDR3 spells CASSLVALSYEQYV. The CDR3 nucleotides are TGTGCCAGCAGCTTGGTAGCGCTTTCCTACGAGCAGTACGTC.

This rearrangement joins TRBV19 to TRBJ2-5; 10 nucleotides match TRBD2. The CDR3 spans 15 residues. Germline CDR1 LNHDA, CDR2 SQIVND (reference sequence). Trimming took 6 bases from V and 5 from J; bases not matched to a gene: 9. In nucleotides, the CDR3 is TGTGCCAGTAGCGGCGCTAGCGGGAGTGGTGAGACCCAGTACTTC. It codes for CASSGASGSGETQYF.